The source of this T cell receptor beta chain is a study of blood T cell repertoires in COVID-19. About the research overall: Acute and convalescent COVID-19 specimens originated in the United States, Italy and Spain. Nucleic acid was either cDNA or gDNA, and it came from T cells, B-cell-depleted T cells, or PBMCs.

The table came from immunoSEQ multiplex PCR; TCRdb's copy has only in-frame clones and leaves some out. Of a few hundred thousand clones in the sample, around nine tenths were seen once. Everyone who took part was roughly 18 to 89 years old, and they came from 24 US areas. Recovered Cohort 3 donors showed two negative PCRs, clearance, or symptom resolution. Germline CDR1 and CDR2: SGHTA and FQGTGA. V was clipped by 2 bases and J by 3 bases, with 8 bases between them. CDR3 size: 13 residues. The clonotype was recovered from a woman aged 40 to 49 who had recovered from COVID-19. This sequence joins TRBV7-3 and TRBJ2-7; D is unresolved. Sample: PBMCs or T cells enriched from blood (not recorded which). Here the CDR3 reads CASSLDRYYEQYF. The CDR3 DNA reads TGTGCCAGCAGCTTAGATCGGTACTACGAGCAGTACTTC.